This T cell receptor (beta chain) was retrieved from a study of T-cell memory formation after mild COVID-19. One entry per CDR3 protein results from TCRdb running MiXCR on the 5' RACE reads. The data show hundreds of thousands of distinct CDR3 sequences, about 23% seen once. Study-wide results and limits: Clones that shrank (day 15 to 85) were balanced CD4/CD8, whereas later expanders leaned CD4+. Pre-infection memory already had some responding clones, implying cross-reactive memory joined. The CD4+ clones that contracted clustered mainly within CM and EM, and the CD8+ clones concentrated in EMRA.

This clonotype was observed a single time. Its antigen remains unidentified. The sample was PBMCs or a T cell subset sorted from them (not recorded which). The TCR was taken from an adult woman who had mild COVID-19 (a few samples of this study predate the infection). Cell type and time point are not known.

This CDR3 reads CSALTGTKGYEQYF. As DNA, the CDR3 is TGCAGTGCCCTTACCGGGACAAAGGGCTACGAGCAGTACTTC. The chain combines TRBV20-1 with TRBJ2-7; maybe TRBD1 (6 bases). The CDR3 contains 14 residues. Germline CDR1 and CDR2: DFQATT and SNEGSKA (reference sequence). V was shortened by 6 bases and J by 3 bases, with 18 bases between the two germline ends.